These 7 T cell receptor beta chains originate from one sample sequenced in a study of cytomegalovirus exposure and HLA in healthy donors. The study ran its PCR with 60 Vbeta and 13 Jbeta primers. The protocol was immunoSEQ multiplex PCR, while the TCRdb copy is restricted to in-frame clones and leaves out a portion. The table includes about 43,000 clones, roughly half detected once. The sequenced sample was PBMCs. These receptors were taken from a man aged 55 to 69 in good health and CMV-seronegative.

The chain carries TRBV10-1 and TRBJ1-1; no clear D gene. V dropped 8 bases and J dropped 6 bases, with 22 bases sitting between them. Per germline, CDR1 WNHNN and CDR2 SYGVQD (reference sequence). The CDR3 covers 15 residues. The CDR3 sequence: CASGIARTGGAEAFF. The CDR3 DNA is TGCGCCAGCGGCATTGCCCGGACGGGCGGGGCTGAAGCTTTCTTT.

This clone was observed a handful of times. The chain has TRBV7-2 and TRBJ2-1, with 8 bases fitting TRBD2. This CDR3 region has 13 residues. The V gene end was trimmed by 5 bases and the J gene end by 4 bases; junction bases not matched to a gene: 1. CDR1 and CDR2 (germline): SGHTA, FQGNSA. CDR3: CASSPGGYNEQFF. CDR3 nucleotide sequence: TGTGCCAGCAGCCCGGGGGGGTACAATGAGCAGTTCTTC.

The chain uses TRBV9 and TRBJ2-7; D is undetermined. CDR3 size: 14 residues. The germline V gene encodes CDR1 SGDLS and CDR2 YYNGEE. Between the trimmed V and J ends, which lost 4 bases and 0 bases, there was a span of 11 bases. CDR3 amino acids: CASSLGSFSYEQYF. The CDR3 DNA is TGTGCCAGCAGCTTAGGTTCATTCTCCTACGAGCAGTACTTC.

The chain joins TRBV19 to TRBJ1-2; 9 nucleotides match TRBD1. The germline CDR1 and CDR2 sequences are LNHDA and SQIVND (reference sequence). The CDR3 covers 14 residues. V was clipped by 5 bases and J by 4 bases; unmatched bases: 5. The CDR3 DNA follows: TGTGCCAGTAGTGTCACAGGGGGCGGCTATGGCTACACCTTC. It translates to CASSVTGGGYGYTF.

The V call is TRBV29-1, the J call TRBJ2-7; D remains unclear. The CDR3 totals 11 residues. From germline, CDR1 is SQVTM and CDR2 ANQGSEA. V was shortened by 2 bases and J by 6 bases, with 8 bases between the two germline ends. The CDR3 bases are TGCAGCGTTGAATTTACTGGCGAGCAGTACTTC. Protein: CSVEFTGEQYF.

V is TRBV14 and J is TRBJ2-7; 7 bases line up with TRBD1. Trimming cost V 1 base and J 3 bases; bases outside gene matches: 9. The CDR3 is 16 residues long. CDR1 is SGHDN and CDR2 is FVKESK in the germline V gene. For the CDR3, the DNA is TGTGCCAGCAGCCAAGTATGGGGCAGGGGGATCTACGAGCAGTACTTC. This codes for CASSQVWGRGIYEQYF.

J is TRBJ1-2 and V is TRBV6-5; 10 nucleotides align to TRBD1. The CDR3 totals 15 residues. The V segment lost 4 bases and the J segment 7 bases; nucleotides outside the gene matches: 9. The germline CDR1 and CDR2 sequences are MNHEY and SVGAGI. The CDR3 here is CASSSSTGGRSGYTF. As DNA, the CDR3 is TGTGCCAGCAGTTCATCGACAGGGGGCAGGAGTGGCTACACCTTC.